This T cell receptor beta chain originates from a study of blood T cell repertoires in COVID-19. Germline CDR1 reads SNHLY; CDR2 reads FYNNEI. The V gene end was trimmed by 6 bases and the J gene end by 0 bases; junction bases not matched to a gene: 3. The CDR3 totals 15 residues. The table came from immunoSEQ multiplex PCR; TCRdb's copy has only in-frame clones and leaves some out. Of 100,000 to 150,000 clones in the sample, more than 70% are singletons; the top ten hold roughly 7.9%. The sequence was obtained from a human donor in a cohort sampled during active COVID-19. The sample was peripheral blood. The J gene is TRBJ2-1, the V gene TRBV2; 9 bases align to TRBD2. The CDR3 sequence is CASRPTSGSYNEQFF. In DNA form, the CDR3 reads TGTGCCAGCAGGCCGACTAGCGGCTCCTACAATGAGCAGTTCTTC.